This entry describes one T cell receptor (beta chain). Specified time point: newly diagnosed GD, antithyroid drugs for less than 3 months. Construction of the TCR library relied on RNA isolated from PBMCs. This entry is derived from a study of regulatory T cells in long-lasting Graves disease. The TCR beta library used iRepertoire HTBI primers with Arm-PCR amplification of CDR3. One entry per CDR3 protein, called by TCRdb with MiXCR from the multiplex PCR reads. This sample carries about 610,000 distinct CDR3 sequences, 16% of them seen once, and the ten largest clones take around 12%. The CDR3 length is 15 residues. V was clipped by 5 bases and J by 1 base; unmatched bases: 6. Germline V gene data show CDR1 as SGHTA and CDR2 as FQGNSA. Another study also made use of these data, one on T cells in Graves' hyperthyroidism and ophthalmopathy. Turning to that study: The HTBI primer set drove a first-round RT-PCR of the TCR CDR3.

The sequences come from peripheral blood mononuclear cells (PBMCs), collected at new diagnosis, from a patient treated with antithyroid drugs. This TCR came from a man between 18 and 35 years old with Graves disease. The genes are TRBV7-2 and TRBJ2-3; the match to TRBD2 covers 7 bases. The CDR3 nucleotides are TGTGCCAGCAGCCCTCTCCGGGGGGGCACAGATACGCAGTATTTT. The encoded protein is CASSPLRGGTDTQYF.